Each of the 22 T cell receptor beta chains below was sequenced from the same sample in a study of regulatory T cells in long-lasting Graves disease. Arm-PCR of CDR3 regions and iRepertoire HTBI primers were used to build TCR beta libraries. From the multiplex PCR reads, TCRdb called clonotypes with MiXCR, one entry per CDR3 protein. Of 400,000 to 500,000 distinct CDR3 sequences listed, about 15% are singletons. Time point described: newly diagnosed GD, antithyroid drugs for less than 3 months. PBMCs provided the RNA from which the TCR library was made. Another study also made use of these data, one on T cells in Graves' hyperthyroidism and ophthalmopathy.

The specimen comprised peripheral blood mononuclear cells (PBMCs), sampled at new diagnosis, from a patient treated with antithyroid drugs. These receptors were taken from a woman aged 25 to 45 with Graves disease.

The rearrangement links TRBV19 to TRBJ2-1; TRBD2 is a possible D gene (6 bases). V lost 6 bases to trimming and J lost 4 bases, with 13 bases between them. CDR3 length: 14 amino acids. The V gene's germline CDR1 is LNHDA and CDR2 SQIVND (reference sequence). This chain's CDR3 is CASRRDQRYNEQFF. The CDR3 DNA sequence: TGTGCCAGTAGGCGGGACCAACGATACAATGAGCAGTTCTTC.

The table lists this clonotype with a few counts. This may be a read error: a much more frequent sequence differs by one nucleotide. The chain combines TRBV11-2 with TRBJ2-5; 16 positions agree with TRBD2. The CDR3 runs 17 residues. CDR1 is SGHAT and CDR2 is FQNNGV in the germline V gene. The chain's CDR3 is CASSLVGLAGGQEAQYF. The CDR3 bases are TGTGCCAGCAGCTTAGTGGGACTAGCGGGGGGGCAAGAGGCCCAGTACTTC.

This clonotype appeared many times. The rearrangement links TRBV18 to TRBJ2-2; D not resolved. Deletions cut 3 bases from V and 4 bases from J, with 12 bases between. This CDR3 has 15 residues. In germline, CDR1 is KGHSH, CDR2 LQKENI. The CDR3 region has the DNA TGTGCCAGCTCACCGGGAAAGCGAGTCACCGGGGAGCTGTTTTTT. Amino acids: CASSPGKRVTGELFF. The variable domain in full, completed from reference TRBV18 and TRBJ2-2, reads NAGVMQNPRHLVRRRGQEARLRCSPMKGHSHVYWYRQLPEEGLKFMVYLQKENIIDESGMPKERFSAEFPKEGPSILRIQQVVRGDSAAYFCASSPGKRVTGELFFGEGSRLTVL.

This clonotype showed up many times. The chain uses TRBV12-3 or TRBV12-4 and TRBJ1-2, with D perhaps matching TRBD1 (5 bases). The V end was cut by 6 bases, the J end by 3 bases, with 14 bases between. The CDR3 sequence is 14 residues long. Written as DNA, the CDR3 is TGTGCCAGCAGCCGGGACCAACCACACTATGGCTACACCTTC. Its protein is CASSRDQPHYGYTF.

This clonotype was counted only a few times. The chain recombines TRBV4-1 with TRBJ2-7, with D perhaps given as TRBD1 or TRBD2 (5 bases each). Per germline, CDR1 MGHRA and CDR2 YSYEKL. The germline V and J ends were trimmed by 1 base and 2 bases, with 12 bases remaining between them. The length of the CDR3 is 15 residues. The CDR3 is CASSQGYGGTYEQYF. The CDR3, as DNA: TGCGCCAGCAGCCAAGGGTATGGGGGTACCTACGAGCAGTACTTC.

A few counts support this clonotype. This chain connects TRBV2 to TRBJ2-6; D is uncertain. CDR1 is SNHLY and CDR2 is FYNNEI in the germline V gene. This CDR3 contains 12 residues. With 8 bases removed from V and 5 bases from J, the gap between germline ends came to 7 bases. As DNA, the CDR3 is TGTGCCAGCGAGAGCTGGGCCAACGTCCTGACTTTC. Its protein product is CASESWANVLTF.

This clonotype was counted only a few times. One junction end does not reproduce the germline sequence, and a read error may be involved. The gene calls are TRBV5-1 and TRBJ1-4; D is unresolved. The CDR3 spans 15 residues. Germline assignment: CDR1 SGHRS and CDR2 YFSETQ. The CDR3: CASSMEARRDEKLSF. CDR3 nucleotides: TGCGCCAGCAGCATGGAAGCTCGAAGAGATGAAAAACTGTCTTTT.

Many counts were recorded for this clonotype. J is TRBJ2-5 and V is TRBV20-1; D not certain. The germline gives CDR1 DFQATT, CDR2 SNEGSKA (reference sequence). CDR3 length: 15 amino acids. The V end was cut by 4 bases, the J end by 5 bases, with 20 bases between. The CDR3, as DNA: TGCAGTGCTACGCTAGGAGCGCCGATAACCGAGACCCAGTACTTC. Protein: CSATLGAPITETQYF.

This clonotype was picked up many times. The rearrangement joins TRBV20-1 to TRBJ2-3; the D gene is possibly TRBD2 (6 bases). Germline lookup yields CDR1 DFQATT and CDR2 SNEGSKA (reference sequence). Trimming pared 1 base from V and 5 bases from J, leaving 13 bases between. This CDR3 is built from 14 residues. CDR3: CSARVEGGGDTQYF. The DNA of the CDR3 is TGCAGTGCTAGAGTTGAGGGAGGAGGAGATACGCAGTATTTT.

The CDR3 nucleotides are TGTGCCAGCAGTTTAAGGAGCGGGAGAAGGTTCGAGAGCTACGAGCAGTACTTC. Protein sequence: CASSLRSGRRFESYEQYF. The chain combines TRBV27 with TRBJ2-7, with 8 bases aligning to TRBD2. This CDR3 region has 18 residues. Germline lookup yields CDR1 MNHEY and CDR2 SMNVEV (reference sequence). V shed 2 bases and J 3 bases; nucleotides not matched to a gene: 15.

This clonotype was detected many times. The CDR3 is CSADTSGNTIYF. CDR3 bases: TGCAGCGCGGACACCTCTGGAAACACCATATATTTT. The J gene is TRBJ1-3, the V gene TRBV29-1, with D perhaps TRBD1 (5 bases). Deletions cut 7 bases from V and 0 bases from J, with 7 bases between. CDR1 is SQVTM, CDR2 ANQGSEA, per germline. The CDR3 spans 12 residues.

This clonotype appeared a few times. The chain links TRBV14 to TRBJ2-7; no clear D gene. V dropped 1 base and J dropped 9 bases, with 10 bases sitting between them. CDR1 is SGHDN, CDR2 FVKESK, per germline. The CDR3 contains 12 residues. The DNA of the CDR3 is TGTGCCAGCAGCCAAGTACCACACGGGCAGTACTTC. Translating gives CASSQVPHGQYF.

This clonotype was observed many times. The rearrangement links TRBV13 to TRBJ2-3; 7 bases map to TRBD1. The CDR3 sequence is 15 residues long. V shed 8 bases and J 0 bases; nucleotides not matched to a gene: 8. The germline CDR1 and CDR2 sequences are PRHDT and FYEKMQ (reference sequence). The chain's CDR3 is CASVLQGQSTDTQYF. In DNA, the CDR3 is TGTGCCAGCGTCCTACAGGGGCAAAGCACAGATACGCAGTATTTT.

This clonotype was detected many times. CDR3 amino acids: CSAISLQGSYEQYF. CDR3 nucleotide sequence: TGCAGTGCTATCAGCTTACAGGGTTCGTACGAGCAGTACTTC. V and J are TRBV20-1 and TRBJ2-7; tentatively, D is TRBD1 (6 bases). The CDR3 has 14 residues. Trimming cost V 4 bases and J 4 bases, with 17 bases left between them. The germline V gene has CDR1 DFQATT and CDR2 SNEGSKA (reference sequence).

This clonotype has at least ten counts. This chain uses TRBV10-3 with TRBJ2-3, with 13 bases identical to TRBD2. The CDR3 is made up of 17 amino acids. Germline V lookup: CDR1 ENHRY, CDR2 SYGVKD. V dropped 8 bases and J dropped 3; count of bases not matched to a gene: 11. CDR3 sequence: CAIGGLAGAGGTDTQYF. DNA for the CDR3: TGTGCCATCGGAGGACTAGCGGGAGCAGGGGGTACAGATACGCAGTATTTT.

Many counts were recorded for this clonotype. This chain links TRBV7-8 with TRBJ2-3; 13 bases map to TRBD2. From germline, CDR1 is SGHVS and CDR2 FQNEAQ. After removal of 5 bases from V and 2 bases from J, the junction contained 4 bases not matched to a gene. CDR3 length: 16 amino acids. DNA for the CDR3: TGTGCCAGCAGCCAGGGACTAGCGGGGACCACAGATACGCAGTATTTT. Its translation is CASSQGLAGTTDTQYF. Variable domain in full (rest from reference TRBV7-8 and TRBJ2-3): GAGVSQSPRYKVAKRGQDVALRCDPISGHVSLFWYQQALGQGPEFLTYFQNEAQLDKSGLPSDRFFAERPEGSVSTLKIQRTQQEDSAVYLCASSQGLAGTTDTQYFGPGTRLTVL.

This sequence joins TRBV12-3 or TRBV12-4 and TRBJ2-7; perhaps TRBD2 as D (5 bases). This CDR3 contains 16 residues. Trimming took 5 bases from V and 9 from J, leaving 26 bases between them. The CDR3 region has the DNA TGTGCCAGCAGTCCCCGGACTGCGCCCGATGTCCACGGGCAGTACTTC. This codes for CASSPRTAPDVHGQYF.

This clonotype has more than one count but fewer than ten. In DNA, the CDR3 is TGTGCCAGCAGTTACTTCAGCGTCCCGGTCCCCTCTAGCAATCAGCCCCAGCATTTT. Translating it yields CASSYFSVPVPSSNQPQHF. V is TRBV6-5 and J is TRBJ1-5; D gene unclear. This CDR3 region has 19 residues. The V end was cut by 1 base, the J end by 0 bases, with 19 bases between. Germline values: CDR1 MNHEY, CDR2 SVGAGI.

The V call is TRBV15, the J call TRBJ1-1; TRBD1 might be the D (5 bases). CDR1 and CDR2 (germline): LNHNV, YYDKDF (reference sequence). V lost 0 bases and J 7 bases, leaving 12 bases between the germline ends. CDR3 length: 14 amino acids. The CDR3 here is CATSRDRVSGEAFF. The CDR3 nucleotides are TGTGCCACCAGCAGAGACAGGGTTTCCGGTGAAGCTTTCTTT. Using reference TRBV15 and TRBJ1-1 for the parts outside the CDR3, the full variable domain is DAMVIQNPRYQVTQFGKPVTLSCSQTLNHNVMYWYQQKSSQAPKLLFHYYDKDFNNEADTPDNFQSRRPNTSFCFLDIRSPGLGDTAMYLCATSRDRVSGEAFFGQGTRLTVV.

The CDR3 loop is CASHPTGGANYGYTF. For the CDR3, the DNA is TGCGCCAGCCACCCCACAGGGGGCGCGAACTATGGCTACACCTTC. This chain links TRBV5-1 with TRBJ1-2; 9 nucleotides align to TRBD1. The CDR3 is made up of 15 amino acids. V trimming: 7 bases; J trimming: 2 bases; junction bases outside the gene matches: 9. Germline V CDR1 and CDR2: SGHRS, YFSETQ. The whole variable domain, filled in from reference TRBV5-1 and TRBJ1-2, reads KAGVTQTPRYLIKTRGQQVTLSCSPISGHRSVSWYQQTPGQGLQFLFEYFSETQRNKGNFPGRFSGRQFSNSRSEMNVSTLELGDSALYLCASHPTGGANYGYTFGSGTRLTVV.

About this clonotype: The conserved final phenylalanine or tryptophan is absent from the CDR3, which likely points to a read error. The V gene is TRBV4-3, the J gene TRBJ2-7; 9 bases map to TRBD2. CDR1 LGHNA and CDR2 YSLEER come from the germline V gene. There are 15 residues in the CDR3. The V segment lost 1 base and the J segment 3 bases; nucleotides outside the gene matches: 4. The CDR3 region is CASSQGASGDYEQYS. CDR3 DNA: TGCGCCAGCAGCCAAGGGGCTAGCGGGGACTACGAGCAGTACTCC.

There are a few counts of this clonotype. The chain couples TRBV19 to TRBJ2-2, with no clear D. Trimming removed 3 bases from V and 3 bases from J, with 8 bases in between. This CDR3 has 14 residues. Germline lookup yields CDR1 LNHDA and CDR2 SQIVND (reference sequence). The CDR3 DNA sequence: TGTGCCAGTAGTATCAGCAGATACACCGGGGAGCTGTTTTTT. Translating gives CASSISRYTGELFF.